These T cell receptor beta chains were read from a single sample in a study of blood T cells in healthy people across ages. TCRdb itself ran the 5' RACE reads through MiXCR, one entry per CDR3 protein. The profile shows fewer than 2,000,000 distinct CDR3 sequences, 30% to 35% of them singletons. Sequencing input: blood. Receptor source: a woman aged 25 to 45 in good health. The CDR3 runs from the conserved cysteine through the conserved F or W. A D gene is named only where the DNA matches it firmly. Size values are once, few and many counts, or a class for expanded clones, and some rows have none.

DNA	CDR3	D	size	V	J
TGCAGTGCTAGGACCCGGGGTGGGGAAGAGACCCAGTACTTC	CSARTRGGEETQYF	.	few	TRBV20-1	TRBJ2-5
TGCGCCAGCAGCTTGGGGACAGGAGGGGGAAGGCAATACGAGCAGTACTTC	CASSLGTGGGRQYEQYF	.	few	TRBV5-1	TRBJ2-7
TGTGCCAGCAGTTCACAGGGTGGAGGAACTGAAGCTTTCTTT	CASSSQGGGTEAFF	.	.	TRBV6-1	TRBJ1-1
TGTGCCAGCAGCTTAGGAATTTTCGAAAAACTGTTTTTT	CASSLGIFEKLFF	.	.	TRBV7-2	TRBJ1-4
TGTGCCAGCAGCCGCCTTGACAGTGTGGATACGCAGTATTTT	CASSRLDSVDTQYF	.	.	TRBV7-6	TRBJ2-3
TGTGCCAGCAGTTATAAGGACGGCAATCAGCCCCAGCATTTT	CASSYKDGNQPQHF	.	few	TRBV12-3/TRBV12-4	TRBJ1-5
TGTGCCAGCAGCTTCACAGGGACCGGGGAGCTGTTTTTT	CASSFTGTGELFF	.	few	TRBV7-8	TRBJ2-2
TGCAGCGTTGAAGATCCGGGTAGCGGGGACTACAATGAGCAGTTCTTC	CSVEDPGSGDYNEQFF	TRBD2	many	TRBV29-1	TRBJ2-1
TGTGCCAGCAGTTTCTTGCTAGCAGGGGCGGGAGATACGCAGTATTTT	CASSFLLAGAGDTQYF	.	.	TRBV12-3/TRBV12-4	TRBJ2-3
TGTGCCAGCAGGCTCGGACTCGGTAGAGGAGATACGCAGTATTTT	CASRLGLGRGDTQYF	.	.	TRBV28	TRBJ2-3
TGCAGTGCTTGGACTGATAAGAGCTCCTACGAGCAGTACTTC	CSAWTDKSSYEQYF	.	few	TRBV20-1	TRBJ2-7
TGCGCCAGCAGCCCGGGACAGGCGGCCTCCGAGCAGTACTTC	CASSPGQAASEQYF	TRBD1	few	TRBV5-1	TRBJ2-7
TGTGCCAGCATTCGGGAGGCAAGGTACGAGCAGTACTTC	CASIREARYEQYF	TRBD2	few	TRBV28	TRBJ2-7
TGTGCCAGCAGCACATCCGGGACAGGGTCCGACGAGCAGTACTTC	CASSTSGTGSDEQYF	TRBD1	.	TRBV7-9	TRBJ2-7
TGCGCCAGCAGCCTTTGGCCAGGGACCTCTGGAAACACCATATATTTT	CASSLWPGTSGNTIYF	.	.	TRBV5-1	TRBJ1-3
TGTGCCAGCAGTTCCGCCGGGACTAGCGGGCCGTCCTACGAGCAGTACTTC	CASSSAGTSGPSYEQYF	TRBD2	.	TRBV27	TRBJ2-7
TGTGCCAGCAGCCCGGCAGGGACGGGGGAAAAACTGTTTTTT	CASSPAGTGEKLFF	.	few	TRBV9	TRBJ1-4
TGTGCCAGCACCTTCGGACTAGCGGCAGATACGCAGTATTTT	CASTFGLAADTQYF	TRBD2	many	TRBV7-9	TRBJ2-3
TGTGCCAGCAGTTCGACTAGCGGGAGAGTCGAGCAGTACTTC	CASSSTSGRVEQYF	TRBD2	.	TRBV27	TRBJ2-7
TGCGCCAGCAGCCAGGCCCTCCCCGGGACACTGGCTGTCAATGAGCAGTTCTTC	CASSQALPGTLAVNEQFF	.	many	TRBV4-1	TRBJ2-1
TGCGCCAGCAGCTTGGGGGGAACACGATTCCAAGAGACCCAGTACTTC	CASSLGGTRFQETQYF	.	few	TRBV5-1	TRBJ2-5
TGTGCCAGCAGCTTTGATTCGGACAAAGCCACTGAAGCTTTCTTT	CASSFDSDKATEAFF	.	once	TRBV12-1	TRBJ1-1
TGTGCCAGCAACCCCTCCTCGGTGTTGGCAAGTCAGCCCCAGCATTTT	CASNPSSVLASQPQHF	.	.	TRBV27	TRBJ1-5
TGCAGTGCTGACCCCGGGGGCTATGACGCTGAAGCTTTCTTT	CSADPGGYDAEAFF	.	.	TRBV20-1	TRBJ1-1
TGTGCTAGCAGCCTTGACAGGGGTATCGGCACCGGGGAGCTGTTTTTT	CASSLDRGIGTGELFF	TRBD1	few	TRBV7-9	TRBJ2-2
TGTGCCAGCAGTTTAGGGGGAAACGGCAATGAGCAGTTCTTC	CASSLGGNGNEQFF	.	.	TRBV27	TRBJ2-1
TGCAGTGCTAGTGCCCCGCCCGAAGATACGCAGTATTTT	CSASAPPEDTQYF	.	few	TRBV20-1	TRBJ2-3
TGTACCAGCAGTATAATGGAGCTAGGTGAGCAGTTCTTC	CTSSIMELGEQFF	.	.	TRBV11-3	TRBJ2-1
TGTGCCAGCAGCCGCGAGGAGGGGACAGGGAGGGTAAGAGGCTACACCTTC	CASSREEGTGRVRGYTF	TRBD1	.	TRBV11-2	TRBJ1-2
TGTGCCAGCAGTTACACTAGCGGGAGAGGGGTCGCAGATACGCAGTATTTT	CASSYTSGRGVADTQYF	TRBD2	few	TRBV6-2/TRBV6-3	TRBJ2-3
TGTGCCTGGAGCAGGGCTAATGAAAAACGGTTTTTT	CAWSRANEKRFF	.	.	TRBV30	TRBJ1-4
TGCAGTGCTCGCGCCGGACGCTCTAGGGCAGATACGCAGTATTTT	CSARAGRSRADTQYF	.	many	TRBV20-1	TRBJ2-3
TGTGCCAGCAGTGATAGGACATTGGGTGTGGATACGCAGTATTTT	CASSDRTLGVDTQYF	.	few	TRBV25-1	TRBJ2-3
TGTGCCAGCACCCAAACGGCGGATTCGCAGTATTTT	CASTQTADSQYF	.	.	TRBV2	TRBJ2-3
TGCGCCAGCAGCCAAGCGGCAGGGGGGACCCCCATTGGCGATGAGCAGTTCTTC	CASSQAAGGTPIGDEQFF	.	.	TRBV4-1	TRBJ2-1
TGTGCCAGCAGCTTGGGGCCGCAAAACTATGGCTACACCTTC	CASSLGPQNYGYTF	.	few	TRBV5-6	TRBJ1-2